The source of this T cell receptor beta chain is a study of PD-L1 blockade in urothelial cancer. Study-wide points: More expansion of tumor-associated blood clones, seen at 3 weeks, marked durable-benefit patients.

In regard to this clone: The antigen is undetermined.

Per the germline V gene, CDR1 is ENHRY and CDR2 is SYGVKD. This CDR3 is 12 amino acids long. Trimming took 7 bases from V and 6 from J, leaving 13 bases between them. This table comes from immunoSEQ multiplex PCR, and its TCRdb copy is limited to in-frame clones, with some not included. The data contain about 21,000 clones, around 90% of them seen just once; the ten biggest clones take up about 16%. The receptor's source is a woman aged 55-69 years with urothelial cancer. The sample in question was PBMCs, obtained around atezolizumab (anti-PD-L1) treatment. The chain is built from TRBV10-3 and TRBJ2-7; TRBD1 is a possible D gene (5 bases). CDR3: CAINTDRSEQYF. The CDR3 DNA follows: TGTGCCATCAACACAGACAGATCCGAGCAGTACTTC.